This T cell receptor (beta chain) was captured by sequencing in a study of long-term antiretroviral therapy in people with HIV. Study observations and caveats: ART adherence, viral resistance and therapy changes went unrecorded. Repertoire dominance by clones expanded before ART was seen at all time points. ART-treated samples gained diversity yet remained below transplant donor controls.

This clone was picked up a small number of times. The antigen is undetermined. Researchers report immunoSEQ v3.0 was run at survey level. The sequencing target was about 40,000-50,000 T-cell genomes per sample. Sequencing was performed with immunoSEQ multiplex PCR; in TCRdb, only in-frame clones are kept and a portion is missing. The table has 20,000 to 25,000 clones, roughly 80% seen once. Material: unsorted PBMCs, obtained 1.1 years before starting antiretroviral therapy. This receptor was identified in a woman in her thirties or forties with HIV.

The CDR3, as DNA: TGCAGCGTTGACTGGGGGGACCAGGGGAGAACAGATACGCAGTATTTT. This translates into CSVDWGDQGRTDTQYF. V usage is TRBV29-1 and J usage is TRBJ2-3, with D possibly being TRBD1 or TRBD2 (6 bases each). The CDR3 sequence is 16 residues long. V was shortened by 3 bases and J by 3 bases, with 19 bases between the two germline ends. CDR1 and CDR2 from the germline V gene are SQVTM and ANQGSEA.